This T cell receptor beta chain was identified in a study of shared clonotypes between healthy human individuals. General study points: Across subsets, estimated richness was generally greater for naive than for memory populations.

TCRdb keeps only in-frame clones here, not all; method: immunoSEQ multiplex PCR. The repertoire includes around 2,000,000 clones, about 93% of them detected once, and 1.5% to 2% sits in the top ten. Remarks on this clone: Antigen: not known. The same CDR3 is also encoded by other DNA sequences in this sample.

In germline, CDR1 is MDHEN, CDR2 SYDVKM. Trimming removed 5 bases from V and 0 bases from J; junction bases left unmatched: 6. The CDR3 has 15 residues. Naive CD8 cells, CD45RO-negative and positively selected for CCR7, excluded terminally differentiated effector memory CD45RA+ cells. The chain is built from TRBV28 and TRBJ2-7; 8 bases line up with TRBD1. The sequenced sample consisted of naive CD8+ T cells from PBMCs. This receptor was identified in a man younger than 30 in good health. Some clones in this sample may be carry-over from other donors' samples. The CDR3: CASSLGQGRSYEQYF. DNA for the CDR3: TGTGCCAGCAGTCTCGGACAGGGCCGCTCCTACGAGCAGTACTTC.